The 31 T cell receptor beta chains presented below share a single source sample, sequenced in a study of EBV T-cell therapy then PD-1 blockade in nasopharyngeal carcinoma. These TCRs' antigens remain unknown. The treatment was: AdE1-LMPpoly-expanded autologous EBV-specific T-cell therapy followed by anti-PD-1 nivolumab. Clones were read by immunoSEQ multiplex PCR, and TCRdb kept only the in-frame ones, dropping some. This sample has 15,000 to 20,000 clones, with roughly 83% found just once. The input for sequencing was CD8+ T cells from blood, taken at day 33 from a patient whose treatment included autologous EBV-specific T cells and nivolumab. These receptors all come from a man aged 35 to 55 with nasopharyngeal carcinoma.

The V call is TRBV19, the J call TRBJ1-1, with D hard to call. The CDR3 loop spans 13 amino acids. The germline CDR1 and CDR2 sequences are LNHDA and SQIVND (reference sequence). V was clipped by 5 bases and J by 1 base, with 8 bases between them. This chain's CDR3 is CASSWQPNTEAFF. CDR3 coding DNA: TGTGCCAGTAGTTGGCAGCCGAACACTGAAGCTTTCTTT.

This clone was counted only a few times. The chain recombines TRBV2 with TRBJ1-1; 8 bases are shared with TRBD1. The J segment lost 7 bases and the V segment lost 2 bases, leaving 3 bases of the junction unmatched. The CDR3 is made up of 13 amino acids. Germline V CDR1 and CDR2: SNHLY, FYNNEI. Here the CDR3 DNA reads TGTGCCAGCAGTGAACTGGACAGGGTTGAAGCTTTCTTT. This encodes CASSELDRVEAFF.

This clone was detected only a few times. The chain combines TRBV5-5 with TRBJ2-3; D ambiguous. This CDR3 spans 14 amino acids. The V end was cut by 4 bases, the J end by 1 base, with 10 bases between. Per the germline V gene, CDR1 is SGHKS and CDR2 is YYEKEE (reference sequence). As DNA, the CDR3 is TGTGCCAGCAGCGCGCGCCTGGGCACAGATACGCAGTATTTT. Its translation: CASSARLGTDTQYF. The whole variable domain, remainder taken from reference TRBV5-5 and TRBJ2-3, is DAGVTQSPTHLIKTRGQQVTLRCSPISGHKSVSWYQQVLGQGPQFIFQYYEKEERGRGNFPDRFSARQFPNYSSELNVNALLLGDSALYLCASSARLGTDTQYFGPGTRLTVL.

This clone showed up just a few times. V and J are TRBV6-2 or TRBV6-3 and TRBJ1-1; D might be TRBD1 (6 bases). CDR1 is MNHEY and CDR2 is SVGEGT in the germline V gene. The CDR3 contains 16 residues. Trimming cost V 2 bases and J 0 bases, with 13 bases left between them. The CDR3 sequence: CASSYEGGTLNTEAFF. CDR3 sequence (DNA): TGTGCCAGCAGTTACGAGGGGGGCACATTGAACACTGAAGCTTTCTTT.

The chain employs TRBV9 and TRBJ1-6; a possible D gene is TRBD1 (5 bases). The CDR3 spans 15 residues. CDR1 is SGDLS and CDR2 is YYNGEE in the germline V gene. With 0 bases removed from V and 7 bases from J, the gap between germline ends came to 11 bases. The CDR3 nucleotides read TGTGCCAGCAGCGTAGGGAGGGGCGGGAATTCACCCCTCCACTTT. As protein: CASSVGRGGNSPLHF.

V is TRBV4-1 and J is TRBJ1-5; D is ambiguous. CDR1 and CDR2 from the germline V gene are MGHRA and YSYEKL. The CDR3 is 15 amino acids. V lost 4 bases to trimming and J lost 0 bases, with 10 bases between them. In DNA, the CDR3 is TGCGCCAGCAGCCTTGGACCGTATAGCAATCAGCCCCAGCATTTT. Translation: CASSLGPYSNQPQHF.

The chain joins TRBV4-3 to TRBJ2-5; 16 bases line up with TRBD2. The V gene's germline CDR1 is LGHNA and CDR2 YSLEER. The CDR3 totals 16 residues. V trimming: 5 bases; J trimming: 4 bases; junction bases outside the gene matches: 4. The CDR3 DNA reads TGCGCCAGCAGCACGGGACTAGCGGGGGGGCCAGAGACCCAGTACTTC. This sequence encodes CASSTGLAGGPETQYF.

The rearrangement links TRBV9 to TRBJ1-5; TRBD1 aligns across 9 bases. The germline gives CDR1 SGDLS, CDR2 YYNGEE. The length of the CDR3 is 15 residues. J was trimmed by 2 bases and V by 0 bases; bases with no gene match: 0. The CDR3 region is CASSVGTGGNQPQHF. As DNA, the CDR3 is TGTGCCAGCAGCGTAGGGACAGGGGGCAATCAGCCCCAGCATTTT.

This clone is a singleton in its sample. The gene calls are TRBV4-3 and TRBJ2-7; D is uncertain. The CDR3 is 14 amino acids. CDR1 is LGHNA, CDR2 YSLEER, per germline. The V end lost 0 bases, the J end lost 1 base, and 7 bases lay between the germline ends. Written as DNA, the CDR3 is TGCGCCAGCAGCCAAGAGTACAGTTCCTACGAGCAGTACTTC. Protein: CASSQEYSSYEQYF.

The rearrangement joins TRBV27 to TRBJ2-3; D is unresolved. The CDR3 is 15 amino acids. V was pared by 6 bases and J by 6 bases, with 19 bases between. CDR1 and CDR2 (germline): MNHEY, SMNVEV (reference sequence). In DNA, the CDR3 is TGTGCCAGCAGACTCTTTAGAGGCGGCATGGATACGCAGTATTTT. Amino acids: CASRLFRGGMDTQYF.

The genes are TRBV5-1 and TRBJ1-1; perhaps TRBD1 as D (5 bases). The CDR3 is 13 residues long. Trimming took 2 bases from V and 5 from J, leaving 10 bases between them. CDR1 is SGHRS and CDR2 is YFSETQ in the germline V gene. CDR3 DNA: TGCGCCAGCAGCTTTGGGTCAGGGACTGAAGCTTTCTTT. It specifies CASSFGSGTEAFF.

The sample holds one count of this clone. The CDR3 loop is CATSDFRGDRMGDTQYF. The DNA for the CDR3 is TGTGCCACCAGTGATTTTAGAGGGGACAGGATGGGGGATACGCAGTATTTT. The chain uses TRBV24-1 and TRBJ2-3; 8 nucleotides agree with TRBD1. V gave up 1 base and J gave up 6 bases; unmatched junction bases: 11. Germline lookup yields CDR1 KGHDR and CDR2 SFDVKD. This CDR3 spans 17 amino acids.

The J gene is TRBJ1-4, the V gene TRBV6-1; 7 positions agree with TRBD1. The CDR3 extends over 15 amino acids. Germline CDR1 reads MNHNS; CDR2 reads SASEGT. Unmatched junction bases numbered 3, after V lost 3 bases and J lost 2 bases. The CDR3: CASSEIQGTNEKLFF. DNA of the CDR3: TGTGCCAGCAGTGAGATACAGGGGACTAATGAAAAACTGTTTTTT.

In this sample, this clone turned up once. This chain joins TRBV2 and TRBJ2-7; D remains unclear. The V gene lost 7 bases and the J gene lost 4 bases, with 20 bases spanning the gap. Germline lookup yields CDR1 SNHLY and CDR2 FYNNEI. The CDR3 runs 15 residues. The CDR3 DNA reads TGTGCCAGCACTGGGGTTCACTTGGGTGTTTACGAGCAGTACTTC. Amino acids: CASTGVHLGVYEQYF.

The chain uses TRBV28 and TRBJ2-7, with 7 bases that match TRBD2. Germline V gene sequence: CDR1 MDHEN, CDR2 SYDVKM. The V gene end was trimmed by 7 bases and the J gene end by 6 bases; junction bases not matched to a gene: 6. The CDR3 length is 12 residues. CDR3 amino acids: CASTLGGGEQYF. CDR3 nucleotide sequence: TGTGCCAGCACCTTGGGGGGGGGCGAGCAGTACTTC.

By sample fraction, this clone is medium-sized (0.01 to 0.1%). This sequence joins TRBV11-3 and TRBJ2-1; D is unclear. V lost 4 bases and J lost 6, with 7 bases in between. Per the germline V gene, CDR1 is SGHNT and CDR2 is YENEEA. CDR3 length: 12 residues. The CDR3 loop reads CASSSWANEQFF. CDR3 coding DNA: TGTGCCAGCAGCTCTTGGGCCAATGAGCAGTTCTTC.

This chain connects TRBV21-1 to TRBJ1-4; the tabulated D call, TRBD1, remains unverified against the DNA. TRBV21-1 is designated a pseudogene. This CDR3 is built from 16 residues. The CDR3 DNA reads TGTGCCAGCAGCAAAGTTGAAGGACAGGGGGTTGAAAAACTGTTTTTT. As protein: CASSKVEGQGVEKLFF.

The chain employs TRBV6-2 or TRBV6-3 and TRBJ1-1; D remains ambiguous. Germline V lookup: CDR1 MNHEY, CDR2 SVGEGT. The CDR3 spans 15 residues. The germline V and J ends were trimmed by 3 bases and 3 bases, with 14 bases remaining between them. The CDR3 coding sequence is TGTGCCAGCAGTTATATCGACCCCGGGGACACTGAAGCTTTCTTT. The encoded protein is CASSYIDPGDTEAFF.

This chain connects TRBV7-9 to TRBJ2-4; 13 bases map to TRBD2. CDR1 is SEHNR and CDR2 is FQNEAQ in the germline V gene (reference sequence). V shed 8 bases and J 5 bases; nucleotides not matched to a gene: 6. This CDR3 has 15 residues. The CDR3 nucleotides are TGTGCCAGCCACCAAACTAGCGGGGGGGAAAACATTCAGTACTTC. Translating it yields CASHQTSGGENIQYF.

The V call is TRBV6-5, the J call TRBJ2-2; D may be TRBD1 or TRBD2 (5 bases each). Trimming removed 11 bases at V and 3 bases at J, with 16 bases between. The germline V gene has CDR1 MNHEY and CDR2 SVGAGI. This CDR3 comprises 14 residues. The CDR3 nucleotides are TGTGCCTCCGACCCGGGACCCGACACCGGGGAGCTGTTTTTT. Translation gives CASDPGPDTGELFF.

The gene calls are TRBV6-4 and TRBJ1-2; tentative D call: TRBD1 (6 bases). The germline gives CDR1 MRHNA, CDR2 SNTAGT. The CDR3 loop spans 15 amino acids. Trimming left V 5 bases short and J 3 bases short, with 16 bases between. Written as DNA, the CDR3 is TGTGCCAGCAGTCCCCGGGCAGGGGAGTACTATGGCTACACCTTC. Translating it yields CASSPRAGEYYGYTF.

The gene calls are TRBV7-9 and TRBJ1-2; no firm D call. Deletions cut 1 base from V and 3 bases from J, with 12 bases between. Germline V gene sequence: CDR1 SEHNR, CDR2 FQNEAQ (reference sequence). This CDR3 has 15 amino acids. The CDR3 DNA follows: TGTGCCAGCAGCTTAGTCGGTCTGAGGGACTATGGCTACACCTTC. It yields the protein CASSLVGLRDYGYTF.

This clone was seen a single time. The chain is built from TRBV27 and TRBJ2-2; no clear D gene. The germline V and J ends were trimmed by 5 bases and 2 bases, with 3 bases remaining between them. The CDR3 contains 12 residues. In germline, CDR1 is MNHEY, CDR2 SMNVEV (reference sequence). The CDR3 loop reads CASSANTGELFF. CDR3 DNA sequence: TGTGCCAGCAGTGCCAACACCGGGGAGCTGTTTTTT.

V usage is TRBV29-1 and J usage is TRBJ1-4, with a possible D match to TRBD1 (6 bases). V was shortened by 7 bases and J by 11 bases, with 20 bases between the two germline ends. Germline V gene lookup returns CDR1 SQVTM and CDR2 ANQGSEA. The CDR3 consists of 13 residues. The CDR3, as DNA: TGCAGCGCCATCACAGGGTCCACATGGAAACTGTTTTTT. Encoded protein: CSAITGSTWKLFF.

This chain joins TRBV13 and TRBJ1-4, with TRBD1 identical over 9 bases. V gave up 5 bases and J gave up 7 bases; unmatched junction bases: 5. CDR1 is PRHDT and CDR2 is FYEKMQ in the germline V gene (reference sequence). This CDR3 spans 14 amino acids. The CDR3 here is CASSGQDRGEKLFF. CDR3 DNA: TGTGCCAGCAGCGGACAGGACAGGGGTGAAAAACTGTTTTTT.

The DNA of the CDR3 is TGTGCCAGCAGTGACAGGGGGGGGAACACTGAAGCTTTCTTT. Protein sequence: CASSDRGGNTEAFF. This rearrangement joins TRBV6-1 to TRBJ1-1, with 7 nucleotides matching TRBD1. Germline assignment: CDR1 MNHNS and CDR2 SASEGT. The CDR3 has 14 residues. Losses at the gene ends were 3 bases for V and 1 base for J; bases not matched to a gene: 2.

This clone was counted only a few times. This sequence joins TRBV7-2 and TRBJ1-6, with D possibly TRBD1 on 5 matching bases. Germline V gene sequence: CDR1 SGHTA, CDR2 FQGNSA. V gave up 5 bases and J gave up 8 bases, with 25 bases separating them. CDR3 length: 18 residues. The chain's CDR3 is CASSPLKTMTVPDSPLHF. In nucleotides, the CDR3 is TGTGCCAGCAGCCCCCTTAAAACAATGACAGTCCCTGATTCACCCCTCCACTTT.

The chain joins TRBV4-2 to TRBJ2-7; 11 bases are shared with TRBD2. V was clipped by 2 bases and J by 5 bases; unmatched bases: 5. CDR1 is LGHNA, CDR2 YNFKEQ, per germline. There are 15 residues in the CDR3. This chain's CDR3 is CASSQHSGGDHEQYF. In DNA form, the CDR3 reads TGTGCCAGCAGCCAACATAGCGGGGGGGACCACGAGCAGTACTTC.

The sample holds one count of this clone. The V and J genes are TRBV4-1 and TRBJ2-1; 7 nucleotides agree with TRBD2. The V segment lost 0 bases and the J segment 8 bases; nucleotides outside the gene matches: 10. The CDR3 sequence is 16 residues long. Per germline, CDR1 MGHRA and CDR2 YSYEKL. The DNA of the CDR3 is TGCGCCAGCAGCCAAGAGTTCGCTAGCGCGGGGGATGAGCAGTTCTTC. It specifies CASSQEFASAGDEQFF.

This clone was counted only a few times. V usage is TRBV7-9 and J usage is TRBJ2-2; maybe TRBD1 (5 bases). The CDR3 covers 15 residues. V was pared by 6 bases and J by 6 bases, with 17 bases between. Germline CDR1 SEHNR, CDR2 FQNEAQ (reference sequence). CDR3 DNA: TGTGCCAGCAGGTCTCCGGGCCTGGGGCCCGGGGAGCTGTTTTTT. Its translation is CASRSPGLGPGELFF.

The chain carries TRBV30 and TRBJ1-4; tentatively, D is TRBD1 (5 bases). CDR1 is GTSNPN, CDR2 SVGIG, per germline (reference sequence). This CDR3 is 14 amino acids long. V lost 2 bases and J lost 3, with 10 bases in between. Written as DNA, the CDR3 is TGTGCCTGGAGTCCCGACAGCTCTAATGAAAAACTGTTTTTT. Its translation: CAWSPDSSNEKLFF.